Below are 22 T cell receptor beta chains sequenced from a single sample in a study of blood T cell repertoires in COVID-19. TCRdb's table, derived via immunoSEQ multiplex PCR, lists solely in-frame clones and lacks some. The sample lists approximately 210,000 clones; more than 85% were seen once. Sequenced: peripheral blood. All receptors derive from a middle-aged man with active or convalescent COVID-19.

This clone appeared once. The J gene is TRBJ1-2, the V gene TRBV11-2; a weak D match, TRBD1 (5 bases). This CDR3 region has 13 residues. Between the trimmed V and J ends, which lost 2 bases and 4 bases, there was a span of 8 bases. CDR1 is SGHAT, CDR2 FQNNGV, per germline. The CDR3 spells CASSLQGSYGYTF. CDR3 sequence (DNA): TGTGCCAGCAGCTTACAGGGCTCCTATGGCTACACCTTC. Full variable domain (remainder filled in from reference TRBV11-2 and TRBJ1-2): EAGVAQSPRYKIIEKRQSVAFWCNPISGHATLYWYQQILGQGPKLLIQFQNNGVVDDSQLPKDRFSAERLKGVDSTLKIQPAKLEDSAVYLCASSLQGSYGYTFGSGTRLTVV.

The V gene is TRBV7-2, the J gene TRBJ2-3; D is ambiguous. The CDR3 has 14 residues. Trimming cost V 0 bases and J 0 bases, with 4 bases left between them. Per the germline V gene, CDR1 is SGHTA and CDR2 is FQGNSA. CDR3 DNA: TGTGCCAGCAGCTTAGCCTCTAGCACAGATACGCAGTATTTT. Protein sequence: CASSLASSTDTQYF.

The rearrangement joins TRBV29-1 to TRBJ2-1; 7 nucleotides align to TRBD2. V shed 3 bases and J 4 bases; nucleotides not matched to a gene: 6. The CDR3 is 14 residues long. CDR1 SQVTM and CDR2 ANQGSEA come from the germline V gene. The CDR3 DNA sequence: TGCAGCGTTGAGCCAGCGGGGTTATACAATGAGCAGTTCTTC. Its protein product is CSVEPAGLYNEQFF.

The J gene is TRBJ2-1, the V gene TRBV4-1; TRBD2 agrees at 11 bases. Trimming removed 3 bases from V and 5 bases from J; junction bases left unmatched: 6. Germline V CDR1 and CDR2: MGHRA, YSYEKL. The CDR3 has 16 residues. The CDR3 protein is CASSHPAGLADNEQFF. The CDR3 DNA reads as TGCGCCAGCAGCCATCCGGCGGGACTAGCGGACAATGAGCAGTTCTTC.

The chain couples TRBV5-6 to TRBJ2-7; D is perhaps TRBD1 (7 bases). The germline V gene has CDR1 SGHDT and CDR2 YYEEEE. The CDR3 loop spans 15 amino acids. The V and J ends lost 0 bases and 7 bases respectively, with 17 bases between them. This CDR3 is CASSLGQGDFGEQYF. The CDR3 bases are TGTGCCAGCAGCTTGGGGCAGGGGGACTTTGGTGAGCAGTACTTC.

The CDR3 DNA sequence: TGTGCCAGCAGTTACGGGGGGAGTAATCAGCCCCAGCATTTT. Protein sequence: CASSYGGSNQPQHF. This chain connects TRBV6-5 to TRBJ1-5, with TRBD1 as a possible D gene (5 bases). CDR3 length equals 14 residues. Germline V lookup: CDR1 MNHEY, CDR2 SVGAGI. Trimming pared 2 bases from V and 4 bases from J, leaving 9 bases between.

V gene TRBV10-1 combines with J gene TRBJ1-4; weak D call: TRBD1 (6 bases). Germline CDR1 WNHNN, CDR2 SYGVQD (reference sequence). The V end lost 3 bases, the J end lost 8 bases, and 19 bases lay between the germline ends. This CDR3 spans 16 amino acids. For the CDR3, the DNA is TGCGCCAGCAGTGATTCGGTGCGGGGGCCCTCCGAAAAACTGTTTTTT. As protein: CASSDSVRGPSEKLFF.

CDR3 DNA sequence: TGTGCCAGCAGCTTAGTTGGGGCCTCTAGCACAGATACGCAGTATTTT. Amino acid sequence: CASSLVGASSTDTQYF. The chain recombines TRBV7-2 with TRBJ2-3, with D possibly being TRBD1 (5 bases). From germline, CDR1 is SGHTA and CDR2 FQGNSA. The germline V and J ends were trimmed by 1 base and 0 bases, with 11 bases remaining between them. The CDR3 sequence is 16 residues long.

The chain couples TRBV19 to TRBJ1-4; D may be TRBD1 (6 bases). V was trimmed by 5 bases and J by 13 bases, leaving 14 bases between them. Per germline, CDR1 LNHDA and CDR2 SQIVND (reference sequence). The CDR3 is 12 residues long. The CDR3 region is CASSGTRDTLFF. Written as DNA, the CDR3 is TGTGCCAGTAGTGGGACCCGGGACACACTGTTTTTT.

This rearrangement joins TRBV7-9 to TRBJ1-3; a weak D match, TRBD1 (6 bases). There are 15 residues in the CDR3. Germline V gene lookup returns CDR1 SEHNR and CDR2 FQNEAQ (reference sequence). Between the trimmed V and J ends, which lost 3 bases and 0 bases, there was a span of 9 bases. DNA of the CDR3: TGTGCCAGCAGCTTCGGACAGCCCTCTGGAAACACCATATATTTT. Its translation: CASSFGQPSGNTIYF.

This chain uses TRBV5-1 with TRBJ1-2; TRBD1 agrees at 9 bases. CDR3 length: 16 residues. Germline CDR1 and CDR2: SGHRS and YFSETQ. J was trimmed by 8 bases and V by 2 bases; bases with no gene match: 13. The CDR3 nucleotides read TGCGCCAGCAGCTTCCTCATACAGGGGGCCTTGAGAGGCTACACCTTC. Translated: CASSFLIQGALRGYTF.

V is TRBV19 and J is TRBJ2-7, with D maybe TRBD2 (6 bases). Germline CDR1 reads LNHDA; CDR2 reads SQIVND (reference sequence). V was clipped by 3 bases and J by 4 bases, with 13 bases between them. The CDR3 length is 14 residues. CDR3 residues: CASSIGPGTYEQYF. CDR3 in DNA: TGTGCCAGTAGTATCGGACCAGGGACTTACGAGCAGTACTTC.

This chain uses TRBV11-3 with TRBJ1-1; 7 nucleotides agree with TRBD1. The CDR3 is 12 amino acids. Per germline, CDR1 SGHNT and CDR2 YENEEA. J lost 10 bases, V lost 4 bases, and 6 bases had no gene match. CDR3 sequence reads: CASSSRTGIAFF. The CDR3 DNA follows: TGTGCCAGCAGCTCAAGGACAGGTATAGCTTTCTTT.

The V and J genes are TRBV11-2 and TRBJ2-3, with D possibly matching TRBD1 (6 bases). Germline values: CDR1 SGHAT, CDR2 FQNNGV. CDR3 length: 12 amino acids. Trimming removed 6 bases from V and 6 bases from J, with 10 bases in between. CDR3 nucleotides: TGTGCCAGCAGTCAGAGGGGGGATACGCAGTATTTT. Translated: CASSQRGDTQYF.

The genes are TRBV5-1 and TRBJ1-5; 10 bases are shared with TRBD1. CDR1 and CDR2 (germline): SGHRS, YFSETQ. CDR3 length: 15 amino acids. Unmatched junction bases numbered 10, after V lost 4 bases and J lost 9 bases. The CDR3 DNA is TGCGCCAGCAGCCCGGGACAGGGGAGCCCATTGCCCCAGCATTTT. Translating it yields CASSPGQGSPLPQHF. Complete variable domain (other parts from reference TRBV5-1 and TRBJ1-5): KAGVTQTPRYLIKTRGQQVTLSCSPISGHRSVSWYQQTPGQGLQFLFEYFSETQRNKGNFPGRFSGRQFSNSRSEMNVSTLELGDSALYLCASSPGQGSPLPQHFGDGTRLSIL.

This clone was seen a single time. This rearrangement joins TRBV7-2 to TRBJ2-7; TRBD2 is a possible D gene (5 bases). The V gene lost 2 bases and the J gene lost 1 base, with 9 bases spanning the gap. The CDR3 runs to 14 residues. Germline loops: CDR1 SGHTA, CDR2 FQGNSA. The CDR3 loop is CASSLSWTSYEQYF. The CDR3 DNA sequence: TGTGCCAGCAGCTTAAGTTGGACTTCCTACGAGCAGTACTTC.

The chain recombines TRBV19 with TRBJ1-4; TRBD1 aligns across 7 bases. Trimming at V came to 6 bases and at J to 5 bases, leaving 12 bases not matched to a gene. There are 16 residues in the CDR3. Germline loops: CDR1 LNHDA, CDR2 SQIVND (reference sequence). DNA for the CDR3: TGTGCCAGTAGAGGGGGACAGCTTGATGTGAATGAAAAACTGTTTTTT. Its protein product is CASRGGQLDVNEKLFF.

The chain links TRBV10-3 to TRBJ2-1; D perhaps matches TRBD2 (5 bases). This CDR3 spans 13 amino acids. Trimming took off 10 bases at V and 8 bases at J, with 18 bases between the two ends. Germline lookup yields CDR1 ENHRY and CDR2 SYGVKD. The CDR3 region is CATGSSFLDEQFF. The CDR3 DNA is TGTGCCACGGGATCTAGCTTCTTGGATGAGCAGTTCTTC.

This chain links TRBV9 with TRBJ2-3, with D unclear. Trimming cost V 0 bases and J 5 bases, with 19 bases left between them. Germline V gene data show CDR1 as SGDLS and CDR2 as YYNGEE. The CDR3 covers 17 residues. In DNA form, the CDR3 reads TGTGCCAGCAGCGTAGAGGTTCAGGTACTGTATGGAGATACGCAGTATTTT. It translates to CASSVEVQVLYGDTQYF. The variable domain in full, completed from reference TRBV9 and TRBJ2-3, reads DSGVTQTPKHLITATGQRVTLRCSPRSGDLSVYWYQQSLDQGLQFLIQYYNGEERAKGNILERFSAQQFPDLHSELNLSSLELGDSALYFCASSVEVQVLYGDTQYFGPGTRLTVL.

This clone appeared a few times. The sample contains more than one DNA sequence encoding this CDR3. This chain uses TRBV3-1 (or the pseudogene TRBV3-2) with TRBJ2-7, with TRBD1 matching 8 bases. This CDR3 region has 14 residues. Germline assignment: CDR1 LGHDT and CDR2 YNNKEL (reference sequence). V dropped 0 bases and J dropped 3; count of bases not matched to a gene: 1. The chain's CDR3 is CASSQDGTGYEQYF. The CDR3 DNA reads TGTGCCAGCAGCCAAGATGGGACAGGCTACGAGCAGTACTTC.

The V call is TRBV4-2, the J call TRBJ1-5; a weak D match, TRBD1 (5 bases). V was trimmed by 0 bases and J by 2 bases, leaving 20 bases between them. This CDR3 region has 19 residues. Germline V CDR1 and CDR2: LGHNA, YNFKEQ. As DNA, the CDR3 is TGTGCCAGCAGCCAAGAAATGAGACAGAGCCCTGGGGGCAATCAGCCCCAGCATTTT. Protein product: CASSQEMRQSPGGNQPQHF.

The genes are TRBV7-2 and TRBJ2-2; D might be TRBD2 (6 bases). The CDR3 covers 17 residues. V was trimmed by 1 base and J by 5 bases, leaving 17 bases between them. Germline loops: CDR1 SGHTA, CDR2 FQGNSA. For the CDR3, the DNA is TGTGCCAGCAGCTTAGTCGCCGGGGTAGCGGCGACCGGGGAGCTGTTTTTT. Its protein product is CASSLVAGVAATGELFF.